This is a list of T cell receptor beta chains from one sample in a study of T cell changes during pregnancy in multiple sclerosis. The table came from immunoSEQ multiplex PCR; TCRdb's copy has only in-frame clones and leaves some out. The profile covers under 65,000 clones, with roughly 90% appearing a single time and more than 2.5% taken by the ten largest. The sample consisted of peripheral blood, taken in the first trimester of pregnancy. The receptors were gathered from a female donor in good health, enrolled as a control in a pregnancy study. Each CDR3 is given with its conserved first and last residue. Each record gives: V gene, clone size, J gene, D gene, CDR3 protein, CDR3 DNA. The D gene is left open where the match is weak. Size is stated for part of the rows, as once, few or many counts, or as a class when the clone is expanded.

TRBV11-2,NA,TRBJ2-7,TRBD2,CASSLSFSGGYEQYF,TGTGCCAGCAGCTTATCCTTTAGCGGGGGGTACGAGCAGTACTTC
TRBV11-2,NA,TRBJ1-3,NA,CAGRGGNTIYF,TGTGCCGGACGGGGGGGAAACACCATATATTTT
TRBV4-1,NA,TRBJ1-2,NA,CASSQGNSGYGYTF,TGCGCCAGCAGCCAAGGTAACAGCGGCTATGGCTACACCTTC
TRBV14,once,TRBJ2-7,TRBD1,CASSSAQGAYYEQYF,TGTGCCAGCAGTTCCGCCCAGGGGGCGTACTACGAGCAGTACTTC
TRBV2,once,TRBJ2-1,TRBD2,CASSWTSGRVYNEQFF,TGTGCCAGCTCTTGGACTAGCGGGAGGGTCTACAATGAGCAGTTCTTC
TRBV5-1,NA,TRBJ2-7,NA,CASSAGPQNYEQYF,TGCGCCAGCAGCGCGGGACCACAGAACTACGAGCAGTACTTC
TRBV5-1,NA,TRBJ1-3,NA,CASSLVGSSGNTIYF,TGCGCCAGCAGCTTGGTTGGCAGCTCTGGAAACACCATATATTTT
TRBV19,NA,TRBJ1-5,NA,CASSIAFNRYSNQPQHF,TGTGCCAGTAGTATAGCTTTCAACAGATATAGCAATCAGCCCCAGCATTTT
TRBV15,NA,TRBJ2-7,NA,CATSPGVNYEQYF,TGTGCCACCAGCCCCGGGGTCAACTACGAGCAGTACTTC
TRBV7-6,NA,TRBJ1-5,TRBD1,CASSTGGRYSNQPQHF,TGTGCCAGCAGCACAGGGGGCCGCTATAGCAATCAGCCCCAGCATTTT
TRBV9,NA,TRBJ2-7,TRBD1,CASSVGDSRYEQYF,TGTGCCAGCAGCGTAGGGGACAGCCGCTACGAGCAGTACTTC
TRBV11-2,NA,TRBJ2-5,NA,CASSFWGETQYF,TGTGCCAGCAGCTTTTGGGGCGAGACCCAGTACTTC
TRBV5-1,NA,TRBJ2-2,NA,CASSSGGSGELFF,TGCGCCAGCAGCTCCGGGGGATCCGGGGAGCTGTTTTTT
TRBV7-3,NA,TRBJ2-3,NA,CASSAGLSTDTQYF,TGTGCCAGCAGCGCGGGACTGAGCACAGATACGCAGTATTTT
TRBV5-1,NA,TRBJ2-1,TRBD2,CASSLEAGANEQFF,TGCGCCAGCAGCTTGGAAGCGGGGGCCAATGAGCAGTTCTTC
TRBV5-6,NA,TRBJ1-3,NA,CASSLDTSGTIYF,TGTGCCAGCAGCTTAGACACATCAGGCACCATATATTTT
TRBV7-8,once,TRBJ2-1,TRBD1,CASSYGQEDGEQFF,TGTGCCAGCAGCTACGGACAGGAAGACGGTGAGCAGTTCTTC
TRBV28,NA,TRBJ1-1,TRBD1,CASSLRTGGKTEAFF,TGTGCCAGCAGTCTCCGGACAGGGGGCAAGACTGAAGCTTTCTTT
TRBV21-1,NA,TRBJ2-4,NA,CASSKGSPVRNIQYF,TGTGCCAGCAGCAAAGGAAGCCCGGTGAGGAACATTCAGTACTTC
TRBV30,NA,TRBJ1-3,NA,CAWSFITAGNTIYF,TGTGCCTGGAGTTTTATAACAGCTGGAAACACCATATATTTT
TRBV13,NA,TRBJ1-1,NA,CASSQKLTLKAFF,TGTGCCAGCAGCCAAAAGCTTACACTAAAGGCTTTCTTT
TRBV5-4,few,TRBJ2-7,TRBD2,CASSSTSGRVYEQYF,TGTGCCAGCAGCTCTACTAGCGGGAGAGTCTACGAGCAGTACTTC
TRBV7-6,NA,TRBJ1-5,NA,CASSLGPYSNQPQHF,TGTGCCAGCAGCTTAGGGCCGTATAGCAATCAGCCCCAGCATTTT
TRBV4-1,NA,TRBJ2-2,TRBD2,CASSQFSSGAIGTGELFF,TGCGCCAGCAGCCAATTCTCTAGCGGAGCCATCGGCACCGGGGAGCTGTTTTTT
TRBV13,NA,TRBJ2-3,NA,CASSLRGSSTDTQYF,TGTGCCAGCAGCTTACGCGGGTCTAGCACAGATACGCAGTATTTT
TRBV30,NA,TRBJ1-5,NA,CAWSVGQYSNQPQHF,TGTGCCTGGAGTGTAGGACAATATAGCAATCAGCCCCAGCATTTT
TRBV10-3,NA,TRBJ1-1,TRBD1,CAITPGTGFRNTEAFF,TGTGCCATCACGCCCGGGACAGGGTTCAGAAACACTGAAGCTTTCTTT